In its sample, the clone carrying this TCR beta chain was seen a few times. The antigen is undetermined. This record belongs to a study of identical twins. Study-wide points: With beta out-of-frame sequences, excess sharing by twins was weaker.

V was cut by 5 bases and J by 4 bases, with 13 bases left in between. This CDR3 region has 14 residues. Germline V CDR1 and CDR2: LNHNV, YYDKDF (reference sequence). TCRdb reprocessed the 5' RACE reads with MiXCR, giving one entry per CDR3 protein. The top ten hold approximately 2.9% of the sample, which has hundreds of thousands of distinct CDR3 sequences, less than 25% seen once. These data were likewise used in another study, on T cells expressing NK-cell markers. From that report: The authors applied an anti-gamma-delta TCR antibody in several experiments, and it restricted sorting to alpha-beta TCR T cells.

This sequence was found in a woman between 18 and 29 years old in good health. The sequenced material came from CD4+ T cells sorted from blood. The chain links TRBV15 to TRBJ2-3, with D possibly called TRBD1 or TRBD2 (6 bases each). The CDR3 nucleotides are TGTGCCACCAGCCATTGGGGGGCATCAGATACGCAGTATTTT. This encodes CATSHWGASDTQYF.